This T cell receptor beta chain was retrieved from a study of T cell responses to AZD1222 COVID-19 vaccine. General observations from the study: Seropositivity was recorded at baseline in only a handful of AZD1222 recipients. In all cases, repertoires were sampled only after the peak T cell response. Close to half of spike-specific TCRs reportedly recognize unmutated variant regions. The donor cohort was predominantly white British with a female majority, and clonal diversity may have been underestimated.

The CDR3 length is 17 residues. Trimming left V 4 bases short and J 6 bases short, with 24 bases between. Germline V gene sequence: CDR1 LGHDT, CDR2 YNNKEL (reference sequence). Details on this clone: Its antigen remains unknown.

Measured with immunoSEQ multiplex PCR; TCRdb has only the in-frame clones, and not every one. The profile shows 150,000 or so clones, around nine tenths of them singletons. The source material was peripheral blood, sampled on day 0 of AZD1222 vaccination. The chain links TRBV3-1 (or the pseudogene TRBV3-2) to TRBJ1-2; D is perhaps TRBD1 (6 bases). This TCR was sampled from an adult in good health. The CDR3 sequence: CASSPRGRGTGRHGYTF. In nucleotides, the CDR3 is TGTGCCAGCAGCCCAAGGGGTAGGGGGACCGGACGACATGGCTACACCTTC.